The sequence of this T cell receptor beta chain was determined in a study of T-cell reconstitution after alpha-beta-depleted transplantation in children (dated by TCRdb to the mid-2010s). For the study in its entirety: T-cell immune reconstitution after TCRalphabeta/CD19-depleted allogeneic hematopoietic cell transplantation in children was quantitatively tracked in the study by means of TCR repertoire profiling.

This clonotype was counted between two and nine times. Its antigen is unknown. No much larger clonotype is one base removed from it; base qualities were not supplied. The germline V gene sets CDR1 to KGHDR and CDR2 to SFDVKD. V is cut by 1 base and J by 7 bases, and the space between the germline ends is 13 bases. The CDR3 runs 15 amino acids, cysteine and phenylalanine included. The entry retains the CDR3 DNA only, 45 bases that are in frame from base 1. The treatment or condition label corresponds to: allogeneic hematopoietic cell transplantation with graft depleted of TCRalphabeta T cells and CD19 B cells. The children who served as transplant recipients had been given grafts of TCRalphabeta/CD19-depleted allogeneic hematopoietic cells. Receptor libraries were prepared by PCR. The sample was run on an Illumina HiSeq 2500. Molecular barcoding was employed in the preparation of TCR libraries, with unique molecular identifiers being used to normalize TCRbeta repertoire quantification. The public sequencing data were trimmed at Q25 with fastp and processed into clonotypes with MiXCR by TCRdb, which kept only in-frame beta chains. Each record represents a unique CDR3 protein, reported with the most common genes and DNA among its rows. The sample table contains about 980,000 distinct CDR3 sequences; only one count was recorded for under 30% of them. In total, the top ten clones hold about 28% of the sample.

The research as a whole found: In some patients, the high TCRbeta diversity seen at day 60 was put down to recipient T cells and intrathymic progenitors that had survived conditioning. The frequencies of hyperexpanded clones fell over the following months, and after one year, T-cell counts and TCRbeta diversity were mostly attributed to newly produced T cells. Apparently early alphabetaT-cell count recovery about two months after transplant reportedly relied on only several hundred rapidly expanded clones derived from non-depleted graft cells.

The chain uses TRBV24-1 and TRBJ2-1; TRBD1 is possibly the D segment (5 matching bases). The sample here was PBMCs, mostly from graft donor cells, taken 360 days after TCRalphabeta/CD19-depleted stem cell transplant. This receptor was taken from a boy in the first two years of life who had a stem cell transplant for SCID, so the T cells may come from the graft donor. The DNA is as follows: TGTGCCACCAGTGATTTAAGGACACCTTGGAATGAGCAGTTCTTC. Protein translation: CATSDLRTPWNEQFF.